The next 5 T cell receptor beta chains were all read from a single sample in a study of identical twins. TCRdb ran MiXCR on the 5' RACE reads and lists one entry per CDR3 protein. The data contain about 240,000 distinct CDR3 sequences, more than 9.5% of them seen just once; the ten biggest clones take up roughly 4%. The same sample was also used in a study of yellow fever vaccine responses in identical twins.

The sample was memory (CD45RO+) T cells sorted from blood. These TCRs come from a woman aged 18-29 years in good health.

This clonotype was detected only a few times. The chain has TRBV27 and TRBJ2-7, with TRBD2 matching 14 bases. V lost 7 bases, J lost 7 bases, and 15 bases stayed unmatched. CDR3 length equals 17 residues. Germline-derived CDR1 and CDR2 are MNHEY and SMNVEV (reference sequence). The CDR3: CASTSLRRLAGGGEQYF. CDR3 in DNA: TGTGCCAGCACCTCCCTAAGGAGACTAGCGGGAGGGGGTGAGCAGTACTTC.

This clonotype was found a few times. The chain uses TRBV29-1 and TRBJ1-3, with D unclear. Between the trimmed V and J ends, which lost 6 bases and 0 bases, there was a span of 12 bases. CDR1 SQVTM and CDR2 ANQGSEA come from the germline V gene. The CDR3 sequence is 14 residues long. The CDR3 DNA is TGCAGCGTCTCTAGGCGAAGCTCTGGAAACACCATATATTTT. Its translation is CSVSRRSSGNTIYF.

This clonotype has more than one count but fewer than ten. Here the CDR3 DNA reads TGCGCCAGCAGCTTGGAGGCCGGAGCCACCGGGGAGCTGTTTTTT. Translation: CASSLEAGATGELFF. The genes are TRBV5-1 and TRBJ2-2; no clear D gene. The CDR3 consists of 15 residues. Germline-derived CDR1 and CDR2 are SGHRS and YFSETQ. Trimming took off 0 bases at V and 4 bases at J, with 10 bases between the two ends. Full variable domain (outside the CDR3, taken from reference TRBV5-1 and TRBJ2-2): KAGVTQTPRYLIKTRGQQVTLSCSPISGHRSVSWYQQTPGQGLQFLFEYFSETQRNKGNFPGRFSGRQFSNSRSEMNVSTLELGDSALYLCASSLEAGATGELFFGEGSRLTVL.

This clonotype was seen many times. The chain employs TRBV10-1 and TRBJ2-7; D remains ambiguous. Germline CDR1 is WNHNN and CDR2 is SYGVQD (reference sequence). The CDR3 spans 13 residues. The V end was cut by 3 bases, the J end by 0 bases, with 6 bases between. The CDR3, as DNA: TGCGCCAGCAGTGATCCAAGCTCCTACGAGCAGTACTTC. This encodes CASSDPSSYEQYF.

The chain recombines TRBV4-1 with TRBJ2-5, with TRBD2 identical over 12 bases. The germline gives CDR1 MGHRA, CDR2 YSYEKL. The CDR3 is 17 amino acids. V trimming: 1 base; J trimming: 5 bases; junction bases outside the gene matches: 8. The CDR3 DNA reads TGCGCCAGCAGCCAAGGTACTAGCGGGAGGATGACGGAGACCCAGTACTTC. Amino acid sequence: CASSQGTSGRMTETQYF.